These 25 T cell receptor beta chains originate from one sample sequenced in a study of early T cells in non-severe SARS-CoV-2 infection. TCRdb analysed the 5' RACE reads with MiXCR anew, one entry per CDR3 protein. The data hold about 57,000 distinct CDR3 sequences, with 10% to 15% observed a single time. Sequencing input: whole blood. These TCRs come from an adult who was a healthcare worker with PCR-confirmed SARS-CoV-2 infection or an uninfected control (not recorded which).

The chain uses TRBV30 and TRBJ2-4, with TRBD2 identical over 11 bases. This CDR3 has 17 residues. The V gene's germline CDR1 is GTSNPN and CDR2 SVGIG (reference sequence). After removal of 1 base from V and 4 bases from J, the junction contained 9 bases not matched to a gene. The CDR3 coding sequence is TGTGCCTGGAGTGAGCCGGGACTAGCGGCACCGAAAAACATTCAGTACTTC. This codes for CAWSEPGLAAPKNIQYF.

This clonotype was recorded many times. The CDR3 reads CASSQGPDPGQPQHF. The CDR3 region has the DNA TGTGCCAGCAGCCAAGGGCCCGACCCCGGGCAGCCCCAGCATTTT. This sequence joins TRBV3-1 and TRBJ1-5; no clear D gene. Germline CDR1 is LGHDT and CDR2 is YNNKEL (reference sequence). This CDR3 comprises 15 residues. Trimming removed 1 base from V and 7 bases from J, with 14 bases in between.

This clonotype was observed many times. V usage is TRBV2 and J usage is TRBJ2-7; 8 nucleotides line up with TRBD2. The CDR3 has 12 amino acids. Germline V lookup: CDR1 SNHLY, CDR2 FYNNEI. With V trimmed by 4 bases and J by 7 bases, 3 bases remained unmatched. The CDR3 region is CASSGRGGEQYF. CDR3 DNA: TGTGCCAGCAGTGGCCGGGGGGGGGAGCAGTACTTC.

This clonotype showed up many times. The chain joins TRBV30 to TRBJ1-5, with 7 bases fitting TRBD1. With V trimmed by 2 bases and J by 6 bases, 7 bases remained unmatched. The length of the CDR3 is 14 residues. Looked up from germline, CDR1 is GTSNPN and CDR2 is SVGIG (reference sequence). The CDR3 loop is CAWSQGGRSQPQHF. CDR3 nucleotide sequence: TGTGCCTGGAGTCAAGGGGGCCGAAGTCAGCCCCAGCATTTT.

J is TRBJ2-3 and V is TRBV6-5; D unclear. CDR1 MNHEY and CDR2 SVGAGI come from the germline V gene. There are 14 residues in the CDR3. V was cut by 10 bases and J by 4 bases, with 18 bases left in between. CDR3 loop: CATTRLSAPDTQYF. The CDR3 coding sequence is TGTGCCACGACTCGTTTGTCTGCCCCAGATACGCAGTATTTT.

The sample holds a few counts of this clonotype. This chain connects TRBV6-5 to TRBJ1-6; D is unclear. Trimming removed 7 bases at V and 4 bases at J, with 23 bases between. The CDR3 has 18 amino acids. Germline V gene lookup returns CDR1 MNHEY and CDR2 SVGAGI. Here the CDR3 DNA reads TGTGCCAGCACCCCCGGTTATGGTGGAGCTTTATATAATTCACCCCTCCACTTT. It specifies CASTPGYGGALYNSPLHF.

This clonotype was detected a few times. The V gene is TRBV7-2, the J gene TRBJ2-2; D is perhaps TRBD1 or TRBD2 (5 bases each). V dropped 5 bases and J dropped 7 bases, with 17 bases sitting between them. The V gene's germline CDR1 is SGHTA and CDR2 FQGNSA. There are 15 residues in the CDR3. CDR3 region: CASSRDPLTDGELFF. The CDR3 DNA reads as TGTGCCAGCAGCCGGGACCCCTTAACAGACGGGGAGCTGTTTTTT.

This clonotype was detected ten times or more. The chain couples TRBV3-1 to TRBJ1-5; D perhaps matches TRBD1 (5 bases). V was pared by 4 bases and J by 7 bases, with 11 bases between. The CDR3 sequence is 13 residues long. Germline CDR1 LGHDT, CDR2 YNNKEL (reference sequence). The CDR3 sequence: CASSRGVRQPQHF. CDR3 nucleotides: TGTGCCAGCAGCCGAGGGGTAAGGCAGCCCCAGCATTTT.

The gene calls are TRBV6-6 and TRBJ2-4; D may be TRBD1 or TRBD2 (5 bases each). From germline, CDR1 is MNHNY and CDR2 SVGAGI (reference sequence). V lost 0 bases and J lost 1, with 10 bases in between. This CDR3 has 16 amino acids. The CDR3 bases are TGTGCCAGCAGTTACTCATTCGAGGGGGCCAAAAACATTCAGTACTTC. It is translated as CASSYSFEGAKNIQYF.

At least ten counts were recorded for this clonotype. The chain joins TRBV6-4 to TRBJ1-1; 7 bases agree with TRBD1. V lost 9 bases and J lost 3; bases outside the gene matches: 13. CDR1 is MRHNA and CDR2 is SNTAGT in the germline V gene. The CDR3 has 15 residues. CDR3 nucleotides: TGTGCCAGTAGGACAGGTCTTTTTTCGGACACTGAAGCTTTCTTT. This gives the protein CASRTGLFSDTEAFF.

V is TRBV5-1 and J is TRBJ2-2; possible D gene TRBD1, 6 bases. This CDR3 region has 14 residues. CDR1 is SGHRS and CDR2 is YFSETQ in the germline V gene. Trimming took off 0 bases at V and 4 bases at J, with 7 bases between the two ends. The CDR3 nucleotides are TGCGCCAGCAGCTTGGGACAGGTCACCGGGGAGCTGTTTTTT. This encodes CASSLGQVTGELFF.

This clonotype was found a few times. The chain uses TRBV2 and TRBJ2-2, with unresolved D. Trimming pared 2 bases from V and 6 bases from J, leaving 10 bases between. Germline CDR1 is SNHLY and CDR2 is FYNNEI. The CDR3 is made up of 14 amino acids. As DNA, the CDR3 is TGTGCCAGCAGTGAAAGTATGGGGTCCGGGGAGCTGTTTTTT. This gives the protein CASSESMGSGELFF.

This clonotype appeared many times. V usage is TRBV18 and J usage is TRBJ1-3; 7 bases are shared with TRBD1. The ends lost 3 bases at V and 4 bases at J; junction bases unmatched: 3. Germline V gene data show CDR1 as KGHSH and CDR2 as LQKENI. CDR3 length: 14 amino acids. As DNA, the CDR3 is TGTGCCAGCTCACCTGGGACAGCCGGAAACACCATATATTTT. Translating gives CASSPGTAGNTIYF.

As to this clonotype: A read error may explain this, as a much larger clone is one base away. This sequence joins TRBV7-9 and TRBJ2-5; D might be TRBD1 or TRBD2, each matching 6 bases. The CDR3 length is 15 residues. Germline CDR1 reads SEHNR; CDR2 reads FQNEAQ (reference sequence). CDR3 DNA: TGTGTCAGCAGCCCTCCCGGGGGCCTAGCAGAGACCCAGTACTTC. Amino acid sequence: CVSSPPGGLAETQYF.

The chain carries TRBV5-1 and TRBJ1-2; TRBD1 might be the D (5 bases). The CDR3 length is 13 residues. The germline V gene encodes CDR1 SGHRS and CDR2 YFSETQ. Trimming removed 0 bases at V and 5 bases at J, with 8 bases between. CDR3 sequence reads: CASSLDSGYGYTF. The CDR3 coding sequence is TGCGCCAGCAGCTTGGATTCAGGGTATGGCTACACCTTC.

The rearrangement uses TRBV9 and TRBJ1-1; maybe TRBD1 (5 bases). V lost 2 bases, J lost 4 bases, and 12 bases lay in between. Germline V gene sequence: CDR1 SGDLS, CDR2 YYNGEE. This CDR3 comprises 14 residues. DNA for the CDR3: TGTGCCAGCAGCGTTCGCAGGGAGGGCACTGAAGCTTTCTTT. Amino acids: CASSVRREGTEAFF.

This clonotype was detected only a few times. The chain recombines TRBV20-1 with TRBJ2-7, with 7 bases fitting TRBD1. The CDR3 spans 14 residues. Germline V gene lookup returns CDR1 DFQATT and CDR2 SNEGSKA (reference sequence). The V gene end was trimmed by 3 bases and the J gene end by 6 bases; junction bases not matched to a gene: 11. CDR3 sequence reads: CSASAFGTAGEQYF. CDR3 nucleotides: TGCAGTGCTAGTGCCTTCGGGACAGCAGGCGAGCAGTACTTC.

This clonotype was observed many times. This rearrangement joins TRBV5-4 to TRBJ2-1; 9 bases align to TRBD1. This CDR3 is 16 amino acids long. The V gene's germline CDR1 is SGHNT and CDR2 YYREEE (reference sequence). J was trimmed by 10 bases and V by 1 base; bases with no gene match: 12. CDR3: CASSLIGQGIRGEQFF. CDR3 in DNA: TGTGCCAGCAGCTTGATTGGACAGGGGATCAGGGGAGAGCAGTTCTTC. Full variable domain (remainder filled in from reference TRBV5-4 and TRBJ2-1): ETGVTQSPTHLIKTRGQQVTLRCSSQSGHNTVSWYQQALGQGPQFIFQYYREEENGRGNFPPRFSGLQFPNYSSELNVNALELDDSALYLCASSLIGQGIRGEQFFGPGTRLTVL.

This clonotype was seen repeatedly, ten times or more. V and J are TRBV11-2 and TRBJ2-3; D gene ambiguous. The CDR3 covers 15 residues. CDR1 SGHAT and CDR2 FQNNGV come from the germline V gene. The V and J ends lost 2 bases and 1 base respectively, with 10 bases between them. This CDR3 is CASSLRVVGTDTQYF. Written as DNA, the CDR3 is TGTGCCAGCAGCTTAAGGGTAGTTGGCACAGATACGCAGTATTTT.

This clonotype was seen many times. The chain links TRBV6-1 to TRBJ2-1; 12 nucleotides align to TRBD2. With 6 bases clipped from V and 8 bases from J, the junction kept 5 bases outside the gene matches. The CDR3 runs to 14 residues. The germline V gene encodes CDR1 MNHNS and CDR2 SASEGT. The CDR3 reads CASRTSGGWDEQFF. For the CDR3, the DNA is TGTGCCAGCAGGACTAGCGGGGGTTGGGATGAGCAGTTCTTC.

At least ten counts were recorded for this clonotype. This sequence joins TRBV20-1 and TRBJ2-3; 7 bases map to TRBD1. Germline loops: CDR1 DFQATT, CDR2 SNEGSKA (reference sequence). The CDR3 has 15 amino acids. V lost 5 bases to trimming and J lost 6 bases; unmatched junction nucleotides: 14. CDR3 in DNA: TGCAGTGCTCGCAGGGACAGCCCTGCAGGGGATACGCAGTATTTT. Its translation is CSARRDSPAGDTQYF.

This clonotype has a count of ten or more. This chain joins TRBV7-9 and TRBJ2-4, with D possibly TRBD1 on 6 matching bases. Trimming took off 0 bases at V and 0 bases at J, with 9 bases between the two ends. Germline CDR1 is SEHNR and CDR2 is FQNEAQ (reference sequence). This CDR3 region has 16 residues. As DNA, the CDR3 is TGTGCCAGCAGCTTAGCGGGGGCCCTAGCCAAAAACATTCAGTACTTC. Protein sequence: CASSLAGALAKNIQYF.

The chain uses TRBV7-8 and TRBJ2-7, with 13 bases fitting TRBD2. The CDR3 length is 15 residues. Looked up from germline, CDR1 is SGHVS and CDR2 is FQNEAQ. The J segment lost 3 bases and the V segment lost 5 bases, leaving 4 bases of the junction unmatched. CDR3 DNA: TGTGCCAGCAGCCCGTGGACTAGCGGGGGCTACGAGCAGTACTTC. This gives the protein CASSPWTSGGYEQYF. The entire variable domain, with the rest obtained from reference TRBV7-8 and TRBJ2-7, is as follows: GAGVSQSPRYKVAKRGQDVALRCDPISGHVSLFWYQQALGQGPEFLTYFQNEAQLDKSGLPSDRFFAERPEGSVSTLKIQRTQQEDSAVYLCASSPWTSGGYEQYFGPGTRLTVT.

The J gene is TRBJ2-7, the V gene TRBV5-8; 7 bases align to TRBD1. There are 14 residues in the CDR3. Per germline, CDR1 SGHTS and CDR2 YDEGEE. The ends lost 4 bases at V and 6 bases at J; junction bases unmatched: 10. In DNA, the CDR3 is TGTGCCAGCAGCGGACCGGGACAGTCTGGCGAGCAGTACTTC. Translation gives CASSGPGQSGEQYF.

This clonotype is classed as medium-sized. The chain combines TRBV11-2 with TRBJ2-5; maybe TRBD1 (6 bases). The CDR3 runs 13 residues. V lost 4 bases and J lost 6, with 12 bases in between. From germline, CDR1 is SGHAT and CDR2 FQNNGV. CDR3 sequence: CASSYGQLKTQYF. The CDR3 nucleotides read TGTGCCAGCAGCTATGGACAGTTGAAGACCCAGTACTTC.